This T cell receptor (beta chain) was obtained from a study of blood T cells in healthy people across ages (dated by TCRdb to between 2015 and 2017). For context, the study as a whole: In model experiments, template switching captured about one uniquely barcoded TCR beta cDNA molecule for every two T cells. The donors were split into four age groups: young (average 16 years), middle-aged (nearly 40), aged (62) and long-lived (approximately 80). The study measured age-related changes in TCR beta repertoire diversity using deep sequencing normalized with unique cDNA molecular identifiers. To avoid experimental bias, donors of different ages were randomly spread across the sequencing lanes. Two additional independent replicas of 1 million unique cDNA reads from the same blood draw were analyzed for two donors (one aged 18 to 30 and one aged 80 or older). The paper's findings and limits, for the study overall: The CMV infection status of donors was not known, potentially confounding age-related changes in expanded clonotypes. Observed TCR beta diversity per million T cells fell roughly linearly with age, and a significant reduction was already apparent by age approximately 41. Estimates of total diversity based on one million sequenced T cells were considered lower bounds and underestimates. Since profiling was done on bulk unsorted PBMCs, naive and antigen-experienced compartments could not be conclusively compared. Compared with the aged group, the long-lived group had more naive CD4+ T cells, fewer expanded clones and increased TCR diversity, suggesting age selection. There was a strong correlation between observed TCR beta diversity and the percentage of naive T cells measured by flow cytometry.

There are 15 amino acids in the CDR3, from cysteine to phenylalanine inclusive. Left in the record is the CDR3 DNA by itself, 45 bases read in frame from the first base. The germline V end is reduced by 3 bases and the J end by 1 base; junction bases left unmatched: 3. The germline V gene sets CDR1 to MGHRA and CDR2 to YSYEKL. Turning to this clonotype: The specificity of this receptor is unknown. No much larger clone exists at a distance of one base, and base qualities are not known.

The library was made by 5' RACE. Sequencing relied on an Illumina HiSeq 2500. A second PCR of 7 to 11 cycles was performed with a sample-barcoded 5' primer and a J-beta primer mix. A unique molecular identifier was introduced onto each TCR beta cDNA molecule by a template-switch 5' adaptor carrying 12 random nucleotides. At least 2.5 million CDR3-containing paired-end reads were obtained from each sample. First-strand cDNA synthesis was performed from all RNA using the Mint cDNA synthesis kit, with priming by a TRBC-specific oligonucleotide. Following uracil-DNA glycosylase treatment, all cDNA underwent a first 18-cycle PCR with the universal primers M1SS and BC2_uni_R. In the authors' own workflow: For normalization, 1 million high-quality reads, each with a distinct molecular identifier, were randomly selected from each sample. Instead of being binned into consensus sequences, reads that shared molecular identifiers were thrown out. CDR3 identification, clonotype clustering and error correction used MiTCR with a Q25 quality threshold and the strictest error-elimination algorithm. Lower-bound total TCR beta diversity was estimated with a nonparametric unseen species model using Euler transformation. Using fastp trimming at Q25 and MiXCR clonotype assembly, TCRdb reanalyzed the public sequencing data and kept in-frame beta chains. When rows share a CDR3 protein, they turn into one entry using the most common DNA and genes. The V and J calls shown here were made by TCRdb, not taken from the authors' results. The sample yields about 940,000 distinct CDR3 sequences; around 48% were counted once. The leading ten clones occupy roughly 13% of the sample.

Systemically healthy Caucasian individuals from Russia, about 38 in total and aged about 6 to 100 years, were included as donors. Each donor gave 9 to 10 milliliters of peripheral blood, collected into EDTA-treated Vacutainer tubes. Ficoll-Paque density-gradient centrifugation was used to isolate PBMCs, with at least 6.5 million obtained per sample. Trizol reagent was used to extract total RNA from PBMCs, with at least 5.5 micrograms per sample. Naive CD45RAhigh/CD27high T cell percentages were measured by flow cytometry on a PBMC aliquot from every donor. The sample taken for sequencing was blood. This sequence uses TRBV4-1 and TRBJ2-3; 8 junctional bases match TRBD2. This TCR derives from a man aged 30 to 45 in good health. The CDR3 reads CASSQPTSGTDTQYF. In nucleotides, the sequence is TGCGCCAGCAGCCAGCCGACTAGCGGCACAGATACGCAGTATTTT.